Sequencing of this T cell receptor beta chain was carried out in a study of T-cell reconstitution after alpha-beta-depleted transplantation in children. V dropped 5 bases and J dropped 0; count of bases not matched to a gene: 3. The CDR3 spans 16 residues. As it was prepared, the TCRbeta library received unique molecular identifiers. TCRdb re-analysed the PCR reads in MiXCR, keeping a single row per CDR3 protein. The profile shows approximately 590,000 distinct CDR3 sequences, more than 9% of them singletons. This clonotype was observed many times. The clonotype originates from a human donor who donated a stem cell graft to a child with acute myeloid leukemia. This specimen was PBMCs from the stem cell graft donor, taken from the stem cell graft. The rearrangement links TRBV12-3 or TRBV12-4 to TRBJ2-3, with TRBD2 matching 12 bases. The CDR3 is CASSHGTSGSTDTQYF. DNA for the CDR3: TGTGCCAGCAGTCATGGGACTAGCGGGAGCACAGATACGCAGTATTTT.